What follows is one T cell receptor beta chain and its context. Peripheral blood and lesional scalp punch biopsies came from alopecia areata patients. This CDR3 comprises 15 residues. In germline, CDR1 is MGHRA, CDR2 YSYEKL. V dropped 0 bases and J dropped 9; count of bases not matched to a gene: 4. The data stem from a study of CD8+ T cells in alopecia areata. Reverse transcription of extracted RNA yielded cDNA, which provided the sequencing template. Generated by immunoSEQ multiplex PCR, the TCRdb table keeps only in-frame clones and is missing some. The repertoire holds about 180,000 clones, 67% seen once, with 10% to 12% in the top ten.

The source material was CD8+ T cells sorted from blood, sampled at week 0. The chain joins TRBV4-1 to TRBJ1-6, with TRBD1 matching 8 bases. The source is a human donor with alopecia areata. The CDR3 DNA reads TGCGCCAGCAGCCAAGATCGGACAGGGCGTTCACCCCTCCACTTT. The encoded protein is CASSQDRTGRSPLHF.